The present entry profiles one T cell receptor beta chain with its context. These data are taken from a study of blood T cell repertoires in COVID-19. Per the germline V gene, CDR1 is MNHEY and CDR2 is SVGAGI. Trimming took 6 bases from V and 8 from J, leaving 13 bases between them. The CDR3 loop spans 12 amino acids. The assay was immunoSEQ multiplex PCR, and TCRdb's table has in-frame clones only and misses some. The profile covers roughly 150,000 clones, with 75% to 90% appearing a single time and about 0.5% taken by the ten largest. Material: peripheral blood. The chain carries TRBV6-5 and TRBJ1-2; D unresolved. This TCR was sampled from a man in his sixties with acute or convalescent COVID-19. The CDR3 spells CASSEEGNGYTF. For the CDR3, the DNA is TGTGCCAGCAGCGAGGAGGGAAACGGCTACACCTTC.